This entry lists 2 T cell receptor beta chains sequenced from one sample in a study of blood T cell repertoires in COVID-19. Sequencing was performed with immunoSEQ multiplex PCR; in TCRdb, only in-frame clones are kept and a portion is missing. The table lists over 150,000 clones, about 90% of them singletons, with under 0.6% in the top ten. The sequenced sample consisted of peripheral blood. These receptor sequences come from a man over 45 with acute or convalescent COVID-19.

V and J are TRBV7-8 and TRBJ2-7, with TRBD2 identical over 13 bases. Germline V CDR1 and CDR2: SGHVS, FQNEAQ. The CDR3 has 15 amino acids. J lost 7 bases, V lost 0 bases, and 3 bases had no gene match. For the CDR3, the DNA is TGTGCCAGCAGCTTAGCGGGGACTAGCGGGACAGAGCAGTACTTC. It codes for CASSLAGTSGTEQYF.

The rearrangement links TRBV7-9 to TRBJ2-1; maybe TRBD1 (5 bases). This CDR3 is built from 14 residues. Germline V CDR1 and CDR2: SEHNR, FQNEAQ (reference sequence). V lost 5 bases to trimming and J lost 5 bases, with 13 bases between them. The CDR3, as DNA: TGTGCCAGCAGCCAGGGTGTGGGAAACAATGAGCAGTTCTTC. Translating gives CASSQGVGNNEQFF.